This T cell receptor beta chain is drawn from a study of vaccination and CD4 T cells after COVID-19 (dated by TCRdb to between 2021 and 2024). For context, the study as a whole: Convalescent patients had a positive SARS-CoV-2 result on nasal swab PCR, and of these patients, fewer than ten had mild disease and one had severe disease. Post-COVID blood samples from convalescent patients were collected a median of roughly 100 days after diagnosis, with a range of 35 to 161 days. A few convalescent patients were sampled both early after vaccination (day 14) and late after vaccination (days 161 to 241). Post-vaccine blood samples were obtained a median of around 74 days after the second vaccine dose, with a range of roughly 13 to 250 days. In over 8 COVID-19 convalescent patients and several infection-naive healthy vaccine recipients, the spike-specific CD4+ TCR repertoire before mRNA vaccination was compared with the repertoire after mRNA vaccination. The convalescent cohort comprised six males and four females, including two Hispanic individuals, seven Caucasians, two Asians and one multiracial person. Overlapping spike peptide pools from SARS-CoV-2 and from the common cold coronaviruses HCoV-NL63, HCoV-OC43 and HCoV-229E were used as culture stimuli. Participants received two doses of either the Pfizer-BioNTech BNT162b2 vaccine (n=8) or the Moderna mRNA-1273 vaccine (n=2). Control cultures received a CEFX viral epitope pool as the positive control, an HIV-1 Nef peptide pool as the negative control, or no peptide.

This clonotype was counted between two and nine times. Its antigen is not yet known. No base quality information exists; no much larger clone differs at one position. The sample's time point, from its label and the paper: late sampling 161 to 241 days after vaccination in a few convalescent patients. This specimen's treatment or condition label, per the study, means: roughly 11-day PBMC culture with coronavirus spike peptide pools or control peptides (ViraFEST assay). The ViraFEST assay was used in the study, in which antigen-specific T cells were expanded with peptide pools and expanded clonotypes were subsequently identified by TCR sequencing. The convalescent patients' positive SARS-CoV-2 PCR tests were from March to December 2020, which was before the Alpha, Beta and Delta variants emerged in the United States. Each well held some 2 million PBMCs cultured with roughly 10 ug/ml peptide pools in IMDM containing around 5% human AB serum and approximately 10 IU/ml IL-2. On days 3 and 7, half of the culture medium was replaced with fresh IL-2-containing medium. CD4+ T cells were isolated after approximately 10 days of culture through negative selection using the EasySep CD4+ T cell isolation kit. PBMCs were separated from whole blood using Ficoll-Paque Plus gradient centrifugation and then either used fresh or cryopreserved at -140C. Each culture condition was generally run in triplicate wells.

Library preparation was by PCR. TCR sequencing of DNA from cultured CD4+ T cells used the Oncomine TCR Beta short-read assay at the Johns Hopkins FTIC core. The QIAamp micro DNA kit was used to extract genomic DNA from the cultured CD4+ T cells. Oncomine TCR Beta libraries from cultured CD4+ T cells were pooled using unique dual indexes and sequenced on an Illumina iSeq 100. Regarding the original processing steps: Non-productive sequences were filtered out, and CDR3s that did not start with C, did not end with F or W, or were shorter than 7 amino acids were discarded. Antigen-specific clonotypes were identified using the MANAFEST web application through comparison of peptide-stimulated wells with reference and other culture wells. An FDR below 0.05, an odds ratio above 5, and a productive frequency above 0.1% in at least two of three replicate wells were required for clones to be considered positive. A clonotype counted as cross-reactive if it showed significant expansion both in the SARS-CoV-2 spike wells and in at least one common cold coronavirus spike condition. CDR3 homology was assessed with Levenshtein distances (stringdist) and unrooted phylogenetic trees (ape) in R version 3.6.1. TCRdb trimmed public reads at Q25 via fastp, called clones via MiXCR and kept in-frame beta chains. Each CDR3 protein gets just one entry, which takes the most common genes and DNA from the rows behind it. The V and J calls reflect TCRdb's pipeline rather than the authors' work. Here the sample has some 17,000 distinct CDR3 sequences; about 48% occur a single time. The ten biggest clones cover about an eighth of the sample.

Overall results and qualifications from the work: Among convalescent patients, a median about 87% of the SARS-CoV-2-reactive clones seen after vaccination appeared only after vaccination, which suggests priming specific to the vaccine. Of the vaccine-specific clones in convalescent patients, 304 of 307, or nearly all, reacted only to SARS-CoV-2 spike and did not cross-react with common cold coronaviruses. Relatively few convalescent patients were included in the study, and early timepoints after natural infection were not analyzed. An increase in the median number of SARS-CoV-2-reactive clonotypes from 20 to 25 after infection to roughly 39 after vaccination was observed, but the change was not found to be significant.

V has 6 bases trimmed and J has 7 bases trimmed; junction bases matching no gene number 8. CDR1 DFQATT and CDR2 SNEGSKA were looked up in the germline V gene (reference sequence). The CDR3 sequence holds 15 residues, the cysteine and phenylalanine included. Only the CDR3 DNA stays, 45 bases, in frame from base 1. The sequence was collected from a human donor who had recovered from COVID-19. This chain joins TRBV20-1 to TRBJ2-4, with TRBD2 identical over 14 junction bases. The sequenced sample was CD4+ T cells from blood, cultured in vitro, obtained about 7 months after SARS-CoV-2 vaccination. The CDR3 region reads CSAAGLAGVGNIQYF. The DNA is TGCAGTGCCGCGGGACTAGCGGGAGTCGGGAACATTCAGTACTTC.